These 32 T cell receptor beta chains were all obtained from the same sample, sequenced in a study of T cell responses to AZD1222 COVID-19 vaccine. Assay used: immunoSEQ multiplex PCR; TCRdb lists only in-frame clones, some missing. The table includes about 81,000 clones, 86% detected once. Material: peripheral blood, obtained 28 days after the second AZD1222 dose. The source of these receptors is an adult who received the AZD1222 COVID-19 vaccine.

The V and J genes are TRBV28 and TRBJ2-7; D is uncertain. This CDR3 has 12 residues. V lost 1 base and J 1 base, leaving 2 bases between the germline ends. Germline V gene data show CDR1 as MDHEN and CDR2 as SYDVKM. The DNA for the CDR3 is TGTGCCAGCAGTTTATATTCCTACGAGCAGTACTTC. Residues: CASSLYSYEQYF.

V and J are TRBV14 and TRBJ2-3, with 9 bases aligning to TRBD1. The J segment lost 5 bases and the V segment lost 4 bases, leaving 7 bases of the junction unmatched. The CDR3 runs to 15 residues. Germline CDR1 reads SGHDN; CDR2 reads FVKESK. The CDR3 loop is CASSPGTGRGDTQYF. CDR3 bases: TGTGCCAGCAGCCCTGGGACAGGGAGAGGAGATACGCAGTATTTT.

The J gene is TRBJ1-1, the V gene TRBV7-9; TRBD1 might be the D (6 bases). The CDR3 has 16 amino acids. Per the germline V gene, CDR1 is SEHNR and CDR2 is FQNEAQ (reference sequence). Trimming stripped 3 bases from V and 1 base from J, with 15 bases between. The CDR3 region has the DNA TGTGCCAGCAGCTTCCCCCAGGGGACTGAGAACACTGAAGCTTTCTTT. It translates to CASSFPQGTENTEAFF.

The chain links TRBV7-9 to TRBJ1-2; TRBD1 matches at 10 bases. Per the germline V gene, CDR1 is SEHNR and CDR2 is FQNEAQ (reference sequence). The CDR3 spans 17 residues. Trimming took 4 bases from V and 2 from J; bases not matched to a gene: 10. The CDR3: CASSSFNSGQGNYGYTF. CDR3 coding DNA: TGTGCCAGCAGCTCATTCAACTCGGGACAGGGGAACTATGGCTACACCTTC.

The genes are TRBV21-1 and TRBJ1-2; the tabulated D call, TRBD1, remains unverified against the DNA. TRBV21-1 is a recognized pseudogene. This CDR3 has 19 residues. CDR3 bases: TGTGCCAGCAGCAAAGCGTTTGTCCAGGGGAATTTGGGCGACTATGGCTACACCTTC. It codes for CASSKAFVQGNLGDYGYTF.

In DNA, the CDR3 is TGCACCAGCTCAAACTCGACAGTGCCTGGCTACACCTTC. Amino acid sequence: CTSSNSTVPGYTF. The V and J genes are TRBV1 and TRBJ1-2; TRBD1, as called in the table, went unchecked against the DNA. TRBV1 is listed as a pseudogene. This CDR3 region has 13 residues.

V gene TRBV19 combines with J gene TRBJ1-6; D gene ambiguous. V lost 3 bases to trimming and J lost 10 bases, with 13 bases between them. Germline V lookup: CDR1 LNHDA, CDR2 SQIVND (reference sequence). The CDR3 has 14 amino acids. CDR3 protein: CASSMEGSMSPLHF. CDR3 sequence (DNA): TGTGCCAGTAGTATGGAAGGATCGATGTCACCCCTCCACTTT.

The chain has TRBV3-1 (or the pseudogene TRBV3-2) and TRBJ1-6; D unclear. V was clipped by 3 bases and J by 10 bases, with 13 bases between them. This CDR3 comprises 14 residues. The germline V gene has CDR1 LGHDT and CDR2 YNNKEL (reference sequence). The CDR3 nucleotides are TGTGCCAGCAGCCAGGCCGAGAGTAGATCACCCCTCCACTTT. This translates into CASSQAESRSPLHF.

CDR3 bases: TGTGCCAGCAGCCCGGGACACTACGAGCAGTACTTC. It is translated as CASSPGHYEQYF. This rearrangement joins TRBV12-3 or TRBV12-4 to TRBJ2-7; the D gene is possibly TRBD1 (6 bases). The CDR3 extends over 12 amino acids. The V end lost 6 bases, the J end lost 3 bases, and 9 bases lay between the germline ends.

CDR3 region: CASSLNGGAINEQYF. In nucleotides, the CDR3 is TGCGCCAGCAGCTTAAATGGGGGAGCGATAAACGAGCAGTACTTC. The V gene is TRBV5-1, the J gene TRBJ2-7; D may match TRBD1 or TRBD2 (5 bases each). Trimming shortened V by 2 bases and J by 5 bases, and 17 bases separated the two germline ends. This CDR3 is 15 amino acids long. Germline V gives CDR1 SGHRS, CDR2 YFSETQ.

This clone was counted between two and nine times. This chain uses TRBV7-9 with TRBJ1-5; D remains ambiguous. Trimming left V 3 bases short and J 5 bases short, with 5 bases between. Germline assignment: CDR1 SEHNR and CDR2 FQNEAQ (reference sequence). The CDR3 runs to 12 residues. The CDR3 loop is CASSFADQPQHF. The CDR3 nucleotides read TGTGCCAGCAGCTTCGCCGATCAGCCCCAGCATTTT.

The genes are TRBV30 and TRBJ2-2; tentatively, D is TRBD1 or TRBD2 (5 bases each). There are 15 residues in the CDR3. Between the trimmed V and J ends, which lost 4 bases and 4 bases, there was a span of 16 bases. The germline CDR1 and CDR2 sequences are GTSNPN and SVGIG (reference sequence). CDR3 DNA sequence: TGTGCCTGGAATGAGGGGCAGGGATTCACCGGGGAGCTGTTTTTT. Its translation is CAWNEGQGFTGELFF.

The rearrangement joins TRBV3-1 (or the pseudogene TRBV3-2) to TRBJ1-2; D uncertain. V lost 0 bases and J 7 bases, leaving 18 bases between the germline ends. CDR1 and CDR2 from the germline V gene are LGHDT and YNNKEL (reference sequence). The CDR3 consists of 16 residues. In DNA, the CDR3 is TGTGCCAGCAGCCAAGAATTGGGCAGCCTCTGGGGTGGCTACACCTTC. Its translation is CASSQELGSLWGGYTF.

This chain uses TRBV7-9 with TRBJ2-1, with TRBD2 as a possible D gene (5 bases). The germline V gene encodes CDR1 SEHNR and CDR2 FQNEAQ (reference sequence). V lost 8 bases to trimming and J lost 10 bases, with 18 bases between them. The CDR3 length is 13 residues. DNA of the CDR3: TGTGCCAGCGTGTCTAGCTCACGCGGGGAGCAGTTCTTC. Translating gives CASVSSSRGEQFF.

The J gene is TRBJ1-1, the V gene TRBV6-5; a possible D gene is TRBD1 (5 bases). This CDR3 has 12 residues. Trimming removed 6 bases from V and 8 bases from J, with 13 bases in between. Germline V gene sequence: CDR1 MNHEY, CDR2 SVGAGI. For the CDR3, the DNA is TGTGCCAGCAGATGGACATCCGGGGAAGCTTTCTTT. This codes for CASRWTSGEAFF.

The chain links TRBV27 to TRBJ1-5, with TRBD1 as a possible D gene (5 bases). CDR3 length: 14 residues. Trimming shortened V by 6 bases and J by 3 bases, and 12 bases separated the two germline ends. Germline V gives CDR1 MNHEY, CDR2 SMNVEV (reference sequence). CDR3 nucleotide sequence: TGTGCCAGCAGGAGCGGCAGGGTCAATCAGCCCCAGCATTTT. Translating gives CASRSGRVNQPQHF.

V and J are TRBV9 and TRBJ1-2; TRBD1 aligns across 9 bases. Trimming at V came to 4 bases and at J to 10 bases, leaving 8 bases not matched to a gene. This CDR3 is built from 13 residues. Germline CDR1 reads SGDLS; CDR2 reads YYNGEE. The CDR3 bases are TGTGCCAGCAGCCCCGGGGACAGGGAGGTCTACACCTTC. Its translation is CASSPGDREVYTF.

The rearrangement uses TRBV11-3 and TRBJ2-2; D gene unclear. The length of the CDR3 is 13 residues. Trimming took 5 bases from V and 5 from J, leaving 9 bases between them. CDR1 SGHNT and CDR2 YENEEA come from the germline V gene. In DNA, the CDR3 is TGTGCCAGCAGCCCCCTCTTAACCGGGGAGCTGTTTTTT. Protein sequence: CASSPLLTGELFF. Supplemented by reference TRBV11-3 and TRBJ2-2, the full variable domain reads EAGVVQSPRYKIIEKKQPVAFWCNPISGHNTLYWYLQNLGQGPELLIRYENEEAVDDSQLPKDRFSAERLKGVDSTLKIQPAELGDSAVYLCASSPLLTGELFFGEGSRLTVL.

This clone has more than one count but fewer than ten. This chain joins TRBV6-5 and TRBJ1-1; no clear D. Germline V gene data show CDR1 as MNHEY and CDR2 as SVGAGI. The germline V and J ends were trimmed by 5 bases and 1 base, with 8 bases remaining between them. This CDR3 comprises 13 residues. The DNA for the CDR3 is TGTGCCAGCAGTCTAGGGTCGAACACTGAAGCTTTCTTT. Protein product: CASSLGSNTEAFF.

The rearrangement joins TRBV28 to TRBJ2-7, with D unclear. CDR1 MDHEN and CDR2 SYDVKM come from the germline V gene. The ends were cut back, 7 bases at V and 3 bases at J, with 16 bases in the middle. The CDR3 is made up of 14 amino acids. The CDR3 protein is CASTLFGQSYEQYF. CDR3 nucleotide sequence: TGTGCCAGCACCCTTTTCGGGCAGAGCTACGAGCAGTACTTC.

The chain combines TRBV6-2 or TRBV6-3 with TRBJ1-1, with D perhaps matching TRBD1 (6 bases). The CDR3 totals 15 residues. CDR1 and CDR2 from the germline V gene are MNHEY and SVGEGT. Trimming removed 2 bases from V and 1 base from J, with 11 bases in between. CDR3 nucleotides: TGTGCCAGCAGTTACCCAGGAGGGGGGAACACTGAAGCTTTCTTT. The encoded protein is CASSYPGGGNTEAFF.

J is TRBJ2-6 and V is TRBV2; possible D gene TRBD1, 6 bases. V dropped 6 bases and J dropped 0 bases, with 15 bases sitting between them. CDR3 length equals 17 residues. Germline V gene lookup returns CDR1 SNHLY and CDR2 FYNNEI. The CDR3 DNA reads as TGTGCCAGCAGGAGACAGGAGTTTGGCTCTGGGGCCAACGTCCTGACTTTC. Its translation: CASRRQEFGSGANVLTF. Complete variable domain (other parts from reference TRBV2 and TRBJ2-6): EPEVTQTPSHQVTQMGQEVILRCVPISNHLYFYWYRQILGQKVEFLVSFYNNEISEKSEIFDDQFSVERPDGSNFTLKIRSTKLEDSAMYFCASRRQEFGSGANVLTFGAGSRLTVL.

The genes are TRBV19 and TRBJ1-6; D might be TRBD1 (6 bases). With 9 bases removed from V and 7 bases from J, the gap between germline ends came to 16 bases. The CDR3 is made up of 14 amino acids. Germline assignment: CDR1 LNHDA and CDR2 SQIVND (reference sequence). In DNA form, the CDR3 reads TGTGCCAGCCGACGAAGGGGGGAGAATTCACCCCTCCACTTT. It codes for CASRRRGENSPLHF.

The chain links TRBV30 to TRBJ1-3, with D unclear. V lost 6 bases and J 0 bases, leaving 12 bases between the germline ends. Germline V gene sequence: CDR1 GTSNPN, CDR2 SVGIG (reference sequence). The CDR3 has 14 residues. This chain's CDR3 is CACNTLPSGNTIYF. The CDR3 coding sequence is TGTGCCTGTAACACCCTGCCCTCTGGAAACACCATATATTTT. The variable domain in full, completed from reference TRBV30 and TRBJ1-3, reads SQTIHQWPATLVQPVGSPLSLECTVEGTSNPNLYWYRQAAGRGLQLLFYSVGIGQISSEVPQNLSASRPQDRQFILSSKKLLLSDSGFYLCACNTLPSGNTIYFGEGSWLTVV.

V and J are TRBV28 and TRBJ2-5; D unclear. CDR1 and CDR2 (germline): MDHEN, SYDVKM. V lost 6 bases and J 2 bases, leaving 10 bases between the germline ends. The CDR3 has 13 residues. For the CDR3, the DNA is TGTGCCAGCAGGGTAGCCGTTCAAGAGACCCAGTACTTC. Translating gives CASRVAVQETQYF.

The CDR3 sequence is CAWSIAGVRNEQFF. The CDR3 bases are TGTGCCTGGAGTATCGCGGGAGTTCGGAATGAGCAGTTCTTC. The gene calls are TRBV30 and TRBJ2-1; 7 bases line up with TRBD2. CDR3 length equals 14 residues. Trimming cost V 2 bases and J 7 bases; bases outside gene matches: 8. The germline gives CDR1 GTSNPN, CDR2 SVGIG (reference sequence).

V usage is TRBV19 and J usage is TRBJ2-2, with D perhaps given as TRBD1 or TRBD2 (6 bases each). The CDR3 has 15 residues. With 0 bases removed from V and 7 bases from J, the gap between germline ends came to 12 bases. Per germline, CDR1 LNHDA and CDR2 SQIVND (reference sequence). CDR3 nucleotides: TGTGCCAGTAGTATAGATTTGGGGGGCCACGGGGAGCTGTTTTTT. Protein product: CASSIDLGGHGELFF.

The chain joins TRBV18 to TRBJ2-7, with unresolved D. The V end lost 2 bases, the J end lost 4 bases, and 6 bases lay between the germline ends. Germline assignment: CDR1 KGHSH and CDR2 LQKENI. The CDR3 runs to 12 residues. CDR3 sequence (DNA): TGTGCCAGCTCACCAGGGGTTTACGAGCAGTACTTC. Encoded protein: CASSPGVYEQYF.

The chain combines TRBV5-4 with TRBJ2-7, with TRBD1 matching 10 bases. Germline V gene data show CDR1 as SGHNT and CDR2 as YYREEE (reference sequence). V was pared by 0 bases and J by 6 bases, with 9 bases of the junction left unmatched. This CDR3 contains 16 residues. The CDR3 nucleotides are TGTGCCAGCAGCTTGGGGGGTCCCGGGACAGGGGTCGAGCAGTACTTC. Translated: CASSLGGPGTGVEQYF.

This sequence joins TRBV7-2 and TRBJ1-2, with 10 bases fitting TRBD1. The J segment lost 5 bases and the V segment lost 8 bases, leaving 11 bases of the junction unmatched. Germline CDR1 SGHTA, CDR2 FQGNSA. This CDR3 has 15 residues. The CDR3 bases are TGTGCCAGCGGATCGCGACAGGGGGCCATGTATGGCTACACCTTC. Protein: CASGSRQGAMYGYTF.

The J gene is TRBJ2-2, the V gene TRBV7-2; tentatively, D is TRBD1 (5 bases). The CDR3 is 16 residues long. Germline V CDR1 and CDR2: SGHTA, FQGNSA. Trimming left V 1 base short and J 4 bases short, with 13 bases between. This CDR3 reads CASSLGPLGATGELFF. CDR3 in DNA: TGTGCCAGCAGCTTAGGCCCCCTAGGGGCCACCGGGGAGCTGTTTTTT. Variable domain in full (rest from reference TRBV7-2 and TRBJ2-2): GAGVSQSPSNKVTEKGKDVELRCDPISGHTALYWYRQSLGQGLEFLIYFQGNSAPDKSGLPSDRFSAERTGGSVSTLTIQRTQQEDSAVYLCASSLGPLGATGELFFGEGSRLTVL.

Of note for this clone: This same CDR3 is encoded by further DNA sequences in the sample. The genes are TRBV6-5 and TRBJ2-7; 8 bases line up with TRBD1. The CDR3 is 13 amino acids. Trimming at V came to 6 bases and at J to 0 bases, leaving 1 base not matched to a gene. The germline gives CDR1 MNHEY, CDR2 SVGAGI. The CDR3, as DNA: TGTGCCAGCAGGGGGACAGGCTCCTACGAGCAGTACTTC. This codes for CASRGTGSYEQYF.